These T cell receptor beta chains were read from a single sample in a study of cytomegalovirus exposure and HLA in healthy donors. Sequencing was performed with immunoSEQ multiplex PCR; in TCRdb, only in-frame clones are kept and a portion is missing. The profile shows under 130,000 clones, 78% of them singletons. The material sequenced was PBMCs. These receptors all come from a male donor in good health and CMV-seronegative. Each CDR3 is given with its conserved first and last residue. D genes are given only for firm matches. Size tells how often a clone was seen (once, few, many) or the class of an expanded clone, and some rows leave it out.

j_call: TRBJ2-1; d_call: TRBD2; v_call: TRBV6-1; clone_size: .; cdr3_aa: CASRGTSANEQFF; cdr3_nt: TGTGCCAGCAGGGGTACTAGCGCGAATGAGCAGTTCTTC
j_call: TRBJ2-5; d_call: TRBD2; v_call: TRBV5-6; clone_size: .; cdr3_aa: CASSRGGRVQYQETQYF; cdr3_nt: TGTGCCAGCAGCCGGGGGGGCAGGGTACAGTACCAAGAGACCCAGTACTTC
j_call: TRBJ2-7; d_call: TRBD2; v_call: TRBV14; clone_size: many; cdr3_aa: CASSVSGLAGSYEQYF; cdr3_nt: TGTGCCAGCAGCGTATCAGGACTAGCGGGGTCCTACGAGCAGTACTTC
j_call: TRBJ1-2; d_call: .; v_call: TRBV30; clone_size: .; cdr3_aa: CAWSPGSVGGYTF; cdr3_nt: TGTGCCTGGAGTCCAGGGTCCGTGGGTGGCTACACCTTC
j_call: TRBJ1-1; d_call: .; v_call: TRBV4-1; clone_size: .; cdr3_aa: CASSQGAPPGAFF; cdr3_nt: TGCGCCAGCAGCCAAGGGGCACCCCCTGGGGCTTTCTTT
j_call: TRBJ2-7; d_call: .; v_call: TRBV4-1; clone_size: .; cdr3_aa: CASSQGILPQGRVTYEQYF; cdr3_nt: TGCGCCAGCAGCCAAGGGATTCTCCCGCAGGGGCGGGTTACCTACGAGCAGTACTTC
j_call: TRBJ2-3; d_call: .; v_call: TRBV30; clone_size: .; cdr3_aa: CAWTLAGADTQYF; cdr3_nt: TGTGCCTGGACTCTAGCAGGGGCAGATACGCAGTATTTT
j_call: TRBJ2-1; d_call: .; v_call: TRBV19; clone_size: .; cdr3_aa: CASSRDSYNEQFF; cdr3_nt: TGTGCCAGTAGCCGGGACTCCTACAATGAGCAGTTCTTC
j_call: TRBJ2-7; d_call: .; v_call: TRBV28; clone_size: few; cdr3_aa: CASTTRQGTYEQYF; cdr3_nt: TGTGCCAGCACTACCCGGCAGGGGACCTACGAGCAGTACTTC
j_call: TRBJ2-7; d_call: .; v_call: TRBV7-2; clone_size: few; cdr3_aa: CASSLAGGRGSYEQYF; cdr3_nt: TGTGCCAGCAGCTTAGCAGGAGGGAGAGGTTCCTACGAGCAGTACTTC
j_call: TRBJ2-7; d_call: TRBD1; v_call: TRBV11-2; clone_size: .; cdr3_aa: CASSPTLGGQGWYEQYF; cdr3_nt: TGTGCCAGCAGCCCAACGTTGGGGGGACAGGGGTGGTACGAGCAGTACTTC
j_call: TRBJ2-7; d_call: .; v_call: TRBV7-8; clone_size: .; cdr3_aa: CASSLSGLARAYEQYF; cdr3_nt: TGTGCCAGCAGCTTGTCCGGACTGGCCCGTGCCTACGAGCAGTACTTC
j_call: TRBJ1-3; d_call: .; v_call: TRBV29-1; clone_size: few; cdr3_aa: CSVEEGVGIAGNTIYF; cdr3_nt: TGCAGCGTTGAAGAAGGAGTCGGAATTGCTGGAAACACCATATATTTT
j_call: TRBJ2-5; d_call: .; v_call: TRBV10-3; clone_size: .; cdr3_aa: CAISPGGETQYF; cdr3_nt: TGTGCCATCAGTCCAGGAGGGGAGACCCAGTACTTC
j_call: TRBJ1-4; d_call: TRBD1; v_call: TRBV4-1; clone_size: .; cdr3_aa: CASNPADRVYEKLFF; cdr3_nt: TGCGCCAGCAACCCCGCGGACAGGGTTTACGAAAAACTGTTTTTT
j_call: TRBJ2-3; d_call: TRBD2; v_call: TRBV11-2; clone_size: .; cdr3_aa: CASSWTSGRGPDTQYF; cdr3_nt: TGTGCCAGCAGCTGGACTAGCGGGAGAGGGCCAGATACGCAGTATTTT
j_call: TRBJ2-5; d_call: TRBD1; v_call: TRBV5-1; clone_size: .; cdr3_aa: CASSGGQGQETQYF; cdr3_nt: TGCGCCAGCAGCGGAGGACAGGGTCAAGAGACCCAGTACTTC
j_call: TRBJ2-1; d_call: TRBD1; v_call: TRBV28; clone_size: .; cdr3_aa: CASSFGTGAYNEQFF; cdr3_nt: TGTGCCAGCAGTTTTGGGACAGGGGCCTACAATGAGCAGTTCTTC
j_call: TRBJ2-7; d_call: TRBD1; v_call: TRBV28; clone_size: .; cdr3_aa: CASSFLGQGSGYEQYF; cdr3_nt: TGTGCCAGCAGTTTCCTGGGACAGGGGTCGGGCTACGAGCAGTACTTC
j_call: TRBJ2-3; d_call: .; v_call: TRBV5-1; clone_size: few; cdr3_aa: CASSSRWGDPTDTQYF; cdr3_nt: TGCGCCAGCAGCTCCAGGTGGGGGGACCCCACAGATACGCAGTATTTT
j_call: TRBJ2-7; d_call: TRBD2; v_call: TRBV7-3; clone_size: .; cdr3_aa: CASSLYGGGPYEQYF; cdr3_nt: TGTGCCAGCAGCCTATACGGGGGGGGTCCCTACGAGCAGTACTTC
j_call: TRBJ2-2; d_call: .; v_call: TRBV2; clone_size: .; cdr3_aa: CASSEPANTGELFF; cdr3_nt: TGTGCCAGCAGTGAACCGGCGAACACCGGGGAGCTGTTTTTT
j_call: TRBJ1-3; d_call: .; v_call: TRBV18; clone_size: once; cdr3_aa: CASSPNVGTWSRNTIYF; cdr3_nt: TGTGCCAGCTCACCAAACGTGGGGACTTGGAGTAGAAACACCATATATTTT
j_call: TRBJ2-7; d_call: TRBD2; v_call: TRBV27; clone_size: .; cdr3_aa: CASSRTSGGSYEQYF; cdr3_nt: TGTGCCAGCAGCCGAACTAGCGGGGGCAGCTACGAGCAGTACTTC
j_call: TRBJ2-7; d_call: .; v_call: TRBV7-9; clone_size: .; cdr3_aa: CASSQTPGHISYEQYF; cdr3_nt: TGTGCCAGCAGCCAAACCCCGGGACACATCTCCTACGAGCAGTACTTC
j_call: TRBJ2-7; d_call: .; v_call: TRBV18; clone_size: .; cdr3_aa: CASYSSYEQYF; cdr3_nt: TGTGCCAGTTACAGCTCCTACGAGCAGTACTTC
j_call: TRBJ1-4; d_call: TRBD1; v_call: TRBV28; clone_size: .; cdr3_aa: CASGPGQGSEKLFF; cdr3_nt: TGTGCCAGCGGACCGGGACAGGGTTCGGAAAAACTGTTTTTT
j_call: TRBJ2-1; d_call: TRBD2; v_call: TRBV15; clone_size: .; cdr3_aa: CATSRDLLAGVSYNEQFF; cdr3_nt: TGTGCCACCAGCAGAGATCTGCTAGCGGGAGTCTCCTACAATGAGCAGTTCTTC
j_call: TRBJ2-2; d_call: TRBD1; v_call: TRBV10-3; clone_size: .; cdr3_aa: CAISAGQGNTGELFF; cdr3_nt: TGTGCCATCAGTGCCGGACAGGGGAACACCGGGGAGCTGTTTTTT
j_call: TRBJ1-4; d_call: .; v_call: TRBV30; clone_size: .; cdr3_aa: CAWSPWETTNEKLFF; cdr3_nt: TGTGCCTGGAGTCCGTGGGAGACGACTAATGAAAAACTGTTTTTT
j_call: TRBJ2-1; d_call: .; v_call: TRBV4-3; clone_size: .; cdr3_aa: CASSQERGLAGLYNEQFF; cdr3_nt: TGCGCCAGCAGCCAAGAGAGGGGGCTAGCGGGTCTCTACAATGAGCAGTTCTTC
j_call: TRBJ2-1; d_call: .; v_call: TRBV19; clone_size: .; cdr3_aa: CASLGASGKPYNEQFF; cdr3_nt: TGTGCCAGTCTGGGGGCTAGCGGAAAGCCCTACAATGAGCAGTTCTTC
j_call: TRBJ2-7; d_call: TRBD2; v_call: TRBV27; clone_size: once; cdr3_aa: CASRRSPGTSMGEQYF; cdr3_nt: TGTGCCAGCAGACGTTCCCCCGGGACTAGTATGGGCGAGCAGTACTTC
j_call: TRBJ2-3; d_call: .; v_call: TRBV7-9; clone_size: .; cdr3_aa: CASSFGTHTDTQYF; cdr3_nt: TGTGCCAGCAGCTTCGGGACTCACACAGATACGCAGTATTTT
j_call: TRBJ1-6; d_call: .; v_call: TRBV19; clone_size: few; cdr3_aa: CASTYTGIGNSPLHF; cdr3_nt: TGTGCCAGTACCTACACAGGGATTGGCAATTCACCCCTCCACTTT
j_call: TRBJ2-1; d_call: .; v_call: TRBV7-7; clone_size: .; cdr3_aa: CASSLGLNNEQFF; cdr3_nt: TGTGCCAGCAGCTTAGGACTTAACAATGAGCAGTTCTTC
j_call: TRBJ1-5; d_call: .; v_call: TRBV16; clone_size: .; cdr3_aa: CASDYSNQPQHF; cdr3_nt: TGTGCCAGTGACTATAGCAATCAGCCCCAGCATTTT
j_call: TRBJ2-5; d_call: .; v_call: TRBV6-5; clone_size: .; cdr3_aa: CASSPTGIQQYF; cdr3_nt: TGTGCCAGCAGTCCTACGGGGATCCAGCAGTACTTC
j_call: TRBJ1-5; d_call: .; v_call: TRBV30; clone_size: .; cdr3_aa: CAWSRGISGNQPQHF; cdr3_nt: TGTGCCTGGAGTCGGGGGATTTCGGGCAATCAGCCCCAGCATTTT
j_call: TRBJ2-2; d_call: TRBD2; v_call: TRBV4-2; clone_size: once; cdr3_aa: CASSQARAGGGTGELFF; cdr3_nt: TGTGCCAGCAGCCAAGCTCGGGCGGGAGGGGGCACCGGGGAGCTGTTTTTT